The 6 T cell receptor beta chains below come from one sample, sequenced in a study of T cells in Graves' hyperthyroidism and ophthalmopathy. Template material for amplifying TCR beta CDR3 regions consisted of RNA transcripts. HTBI primers were employed in a first-round RT-PCR of the TCR CDR3. One entry per CDR3 protein results from TCRdb running MiXCR on the multiplex PCR reads. The data show about 420,000 distinct CDR3 sequences, approximately 15% seen once. The sample taken for sequencing was blood. Receptor source: a woman aged 18 to 35 with Graves' hyperthyroidism.

This clonotype was detected once. This chain joins TRBV19 and TRBJ2-3, with D unclear. Germline V lookup: CDR1 LNHDA, CDR2 SQIVND (reference sequence). This CDR3 has 14 residues. The V gene lost 5 bases and the J gene lost 0 bases, with 9 bases spanning the gap. The CDR3 loop is CASSETISTDTQYF. CDR3 in DNA: TGTGCCAGTAGTGAAACAATCAGCACAGATACGCAGTATTTT.

This chain uses TRBV10-2 with TRBJ2-1, with 7 bases matching TRBD1. J was trimmed by 0 bases and V by 5 bases; bases with no gene match: 4. Germline CDR1 reads WSHSY; CDR2 reads SAAADI. The CDR3 loop spans 15 amino acids. The CDR3 here is CASSRDSLSYNEQFF. In nucleotides, the CDR3 is TGCGCCAGCAGTCGGGACAGTCTCTCCTACAATGAGCAGTTCTTC.

This clonotype occurred many times. The chain recombines TRBV11-2 with TRBJ1-1; no clear D. The length of the CDR3 is 13 residues. From germline, CDR1 is SGHAT and CDR2 FQNNGV. V was trimmed by 7 bases and J by 6 bases, leaving 15 bases between them. CDR3 DNA: TGTGCCAGCACCCTACTCGGTTTGGCTGAAGCTTTCTTT. Amino acids: CASTLLGLAEAFF. The full variable domain, rest sourced from reference TRBV11-2 and TRBJ1-1, is EAGVAQSPRYKIIEKRQSVAFWCNPISGHATLYWYQQILGQGPKLLIQFQNNGVVDDSQLPKDRFSAERLKGVDSTLKIQPAKLEDSAVYLCASTLLGLAEAFFGQGTRLTVV.

This clonotype came up many times. The J gene is TRBJ1-1, the V gene TRBV24-1; tentative D call: TRBD1 (5 bases). Looked up from germline, CDR1 is KGHDR and CDR2 is SFDVKD. V was pared by 0 bases and J by 5 bases, with 18 bases between. The CDR3 contains 17 residues. The CDR3 is CATSDLVVVRVGTEAFF. The CDR3, as DNA: TGTGCCACCAGTGATTTGGTAGTCGTCAGGGTTGGAACTGAAGCTTTCTTT.

This clonotype was observed many times. The chain is built from TRBV28 and TRBJ2-2, with 7 bases aligning to TRBD2. CDR3 length: 16 amino acids. CDR1 is MDHEN and CDR2 is SYDVKM in the germline V gene. V was clipped by 6 bases and J by 0 bases; unmatched bases: 7. The DNA for the CDR3 is TGTGCCAGCAGCATGAGCGGGAATACGAACACCGGGGAGCTGTTTTTT. Amino acid sequence: CASSMSGNTNTGELFF.

There are many counts of this clonotype. The chain carries TRBV6-2 or TRBV6-3 and TRBJ2-7, with 10 positions matching TRBD1. V dropped 2 bases and J dropped 2; count of bases not matched to a gene: 9. Germline-derived CDR1 and CDR2 are MNHEY and SVGEGT. The CDR3 is 17 amino acids. DNA of the CDR3: TGTGCCAGCAGTTACGACAGGGGGCGGCTTCTAGCCTACGAGCAGTACTTC. This sequence encodes CASSYDRGRLLAYEQYF.